The 2 T cell receptor beta chains given below trace back to one sample, sequenced in a study of PD-L1 blockade in urothelial cancer. Time point in this sample: peripheral blood 6 weeks after treatment start. TCRdb's table, derived via immunoSEQ multiplex PCR, lists solely in-frame clones and lacks some. The top ten clones hold about 0.94% of a sample with fewer than 90,000 clones, more than 85% of them seen once. This material consisted of PBMCs, taken around atezolizumab (anti-PD-L1) treatment. These receptors originate from a woman aged 80 or older with urothelial cancer.

The V and J genes are TRBV19 and TRBJ2-1; 9 nucleotides match TRBD2. CDR1 is LNHDA, CDR2 SQIVND, per germline (reference sequence). Trimming took 6 bases from V and 3 from J; bases not matched to a gene: 6. CDR3 length: 15 amino acids. The CDR3 DNA follows: TGTGCCAGTAGCGATTCTAGCGGGATCTACAATGAGCAGTTCTTC. Its translation: CASSDSSGIYNEQFF.

The J gene is TRBJ2-1, the V gene TRBV4-1, with TRBD1 as a possible D gene (6 bases). Germline assignment: CDR1 MGHRA and CDR2 YSYEKL. CDR3 length equals 14 residues. V was clipped by 3 bases and J by 2 bases, with 8 bases between them. CDR3 sequence (DNA): TGCGCCAGCAGCCAGGACAGAACCTACAATGAGCAGTTCTTC. Protein sequence: CASSQDRTYNEQFF.